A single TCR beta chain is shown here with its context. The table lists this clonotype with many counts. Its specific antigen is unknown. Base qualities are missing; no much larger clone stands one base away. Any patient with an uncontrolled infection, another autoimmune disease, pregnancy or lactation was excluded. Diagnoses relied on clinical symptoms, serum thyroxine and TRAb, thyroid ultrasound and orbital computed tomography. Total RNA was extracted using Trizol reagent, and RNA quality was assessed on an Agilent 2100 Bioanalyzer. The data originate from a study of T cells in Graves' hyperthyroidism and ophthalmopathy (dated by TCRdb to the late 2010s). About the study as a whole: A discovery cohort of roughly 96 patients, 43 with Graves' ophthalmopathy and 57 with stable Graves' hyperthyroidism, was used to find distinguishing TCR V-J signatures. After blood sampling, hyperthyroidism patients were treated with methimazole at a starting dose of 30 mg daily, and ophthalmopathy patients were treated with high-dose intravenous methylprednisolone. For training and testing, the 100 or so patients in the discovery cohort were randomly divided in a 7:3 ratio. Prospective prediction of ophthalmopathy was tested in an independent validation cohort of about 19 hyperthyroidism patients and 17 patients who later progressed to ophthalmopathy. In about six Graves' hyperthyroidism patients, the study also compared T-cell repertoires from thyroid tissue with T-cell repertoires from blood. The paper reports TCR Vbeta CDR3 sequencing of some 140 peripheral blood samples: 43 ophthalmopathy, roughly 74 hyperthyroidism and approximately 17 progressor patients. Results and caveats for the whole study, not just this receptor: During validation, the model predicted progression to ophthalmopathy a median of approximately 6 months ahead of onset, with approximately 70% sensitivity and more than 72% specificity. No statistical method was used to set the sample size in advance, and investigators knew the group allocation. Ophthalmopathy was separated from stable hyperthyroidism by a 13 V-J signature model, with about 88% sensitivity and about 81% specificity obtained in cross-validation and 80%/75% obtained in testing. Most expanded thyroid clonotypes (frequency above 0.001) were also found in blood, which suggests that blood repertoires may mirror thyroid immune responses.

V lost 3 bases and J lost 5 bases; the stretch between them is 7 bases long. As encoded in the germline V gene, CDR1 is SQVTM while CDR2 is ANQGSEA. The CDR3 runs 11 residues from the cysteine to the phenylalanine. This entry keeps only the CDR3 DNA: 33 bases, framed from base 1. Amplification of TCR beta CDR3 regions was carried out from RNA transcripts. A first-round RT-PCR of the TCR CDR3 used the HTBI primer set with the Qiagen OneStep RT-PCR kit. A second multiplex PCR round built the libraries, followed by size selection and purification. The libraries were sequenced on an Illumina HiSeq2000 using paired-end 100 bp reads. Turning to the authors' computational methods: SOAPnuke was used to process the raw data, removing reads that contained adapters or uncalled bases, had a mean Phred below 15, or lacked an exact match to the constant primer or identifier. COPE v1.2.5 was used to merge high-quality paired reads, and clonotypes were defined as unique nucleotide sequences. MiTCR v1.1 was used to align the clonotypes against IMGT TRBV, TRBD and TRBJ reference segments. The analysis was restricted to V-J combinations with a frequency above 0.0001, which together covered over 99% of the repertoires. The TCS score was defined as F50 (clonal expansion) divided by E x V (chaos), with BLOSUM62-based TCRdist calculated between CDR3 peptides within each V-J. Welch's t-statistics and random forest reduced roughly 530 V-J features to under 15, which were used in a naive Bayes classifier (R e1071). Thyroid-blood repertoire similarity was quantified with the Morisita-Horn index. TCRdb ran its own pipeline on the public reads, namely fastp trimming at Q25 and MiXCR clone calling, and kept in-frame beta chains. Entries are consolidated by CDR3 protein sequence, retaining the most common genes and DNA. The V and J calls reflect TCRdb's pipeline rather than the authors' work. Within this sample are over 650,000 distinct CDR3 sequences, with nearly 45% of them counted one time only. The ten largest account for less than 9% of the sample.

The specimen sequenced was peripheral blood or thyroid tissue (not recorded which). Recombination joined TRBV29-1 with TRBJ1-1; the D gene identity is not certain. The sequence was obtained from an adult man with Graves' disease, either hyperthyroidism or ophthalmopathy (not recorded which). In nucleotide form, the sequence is TGCAGCGTTGATTCCAGTACTGAAGCTTTCTTT. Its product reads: CSVDSSTEAFF.